The 19 T cell receptor beta chains below come from one sample, sequenced in a study of early T cells in non-severe SARS-CoV-2 infection. One entry per CDR3 protein, called by TCRdb with MiXCR from the 5' RACE reads. Of 55,000 to 70,000 distinct CDR3 sequences in the sample, 12% were seen once. The sequenced sample was whole blood, obtained at baseline. The receptors were sampled from an adult who was a healthcare worker with PCR-confirmed SARS-CoV-2 infection or an uninfected control (not recorded which). The donor label of this sample is uncertain.

This clonotype was observed at least ten times. This sequence joins TRBV7-6 and TRBJ2-3; perhaps TRBD2 as D (6 bases). The CDR3 has 15 amino acids. The germline V gene encodes CDR1 SGHVS and CDR2 FNYEAQ. The ends were cut back, 0 bases at V and 5 bases at J, with 12 bases in the middle. The CDR3 region has the DNA TGTGCCAGCAGCTTAGCGGGGGGATTTCGAGATACGCAGTATTTT. Amino acid sequence: CASSLAGGFRDTQYF.

This clonotype was counted a few times. This rearrangement joins TRBV12-5 to TRBJ2-3; unclear D gene. CDR3 length equals 12 residues. Per the germline V gene, CDR1 is LGHNT and CDR2 is FRNRAP. Trimming left V 7 bases short and J 11 bases short, with 16 bases between. CDR3 residues: CASALDRSKQYF. The CDR3 region has the DNA TGTGCTAGTGCTCTTGATCGTTCGAAGCAGTATTTT.

The V and J genes are TRBV12-3 or TRBV12-4 and TRBJ2-3; D is unclear. CDR3 size: 12 residues. V was cut by 2 bases and J by 6 bases, with 6 bases left in between. CDR3 nucleotide sequence: TGTGCCAGCAGTTTAATTCTTGATACGCAGTATTTT. It encodes CASSLILDTQYF.

The chain couples TRBV7-9 to TRBJ1-1, with D perhaps TRBD1 (5 bases). From germline, CDR1 is SEHNR and CDR2 FQNEAQ (reference sequence). V lost 5 bases, J lost 7 bases, and 8 bases lay in between. CDR3 size: 11 residues. This chain's CDR3 is CASSGGIEAFF. DNA of the CDR3: TGTGCCAGCAGCGGGGGGATTGAAGCTTTCTTT.

This clonotype has ten or more counts. The CDR3 DNA sequence: TGTGCCAGCAGCTCGGGACTAGTCACCGGGGAGCTGTTTTTT. It specifies CASSSGLVTGELFF. The chain employs TRBV7-3 and TRBJ2-2; TRBD2 matches 8 bases. The junction had 2 bases not matched to a gene; V was cut back by 4 bases and J by 4 bases. The CDR3 runs to 14 residues. Germline CDR1 and CDR2: SGHTA and FQGTGA.

The chain couples TRBV28 to TRBJ1-1; a possible D gene is TRBD1 (6 bases). Germline loops: CDR1 MDHEN, CDR2 SYDVKM. Trimming removed 6 bases at V and 0 bases at J, with 11 bases between. This CDR3 contains 14 residues. CDR3 residues: CASSQGHLNTEAFF. CDR3 bases: TGTGCCAGCAGCCAGGGACACTTGAACACTGAAGCTTTCTTT.

The table lists this clonotype with a few counts. The rearrangement links TRBV7-2 to TRBJ1-3; no firm D call. This CDR3 region has 14 residues. V was shortened by 3 bases and J by 0 bases, with 6 bases between the two germline ends. The V gene's germline CDR1 is SGHTA and CDR2 FQGNSA. CDR3 nucleotide sequence: TGTGCCAGCAGCTTCCAGAACTCTGGAAACACCATATATTTT. Encoded protein: CASSFQNSGNTIYF.

This clonotype was seen ten or more times. This chain uses TRBV9 with TRBJ2-1, with TRBD1 matching over 9 bases. J lost 3 bases, V lost 7 bases, and 5 bases had no gene match. The CDR3 loop spans 14 amino acids. CDR1 is SGDLS and CDR2 is YYNGEE in the germline V gene. This CDR3 reads CASGGTGFYNEQFF. The CDR3, as DNA: TGTGCCAGCGGGGGGACAGGGTTCTACAATGAGCAGTTCTTC.

The chain combines TRBV15 with TRBJ2-3; D may be TRBD1 (5 bases). V was trimmed by 0 bases and J by 6 bases, leaving 10 bases between them. The germline CDR1 and CDR2 sequences are LNHNV and YYDKDF (reference sequence). The CDR3 loop spans 14 amino acids. The CDR3 DNA sequence: TGTGCCACCAGCAGAGACCGCCCAGGGGATACGCAGTATTTT. The encoded protein is CATSRDRPGDTQYF.

DNA for the CDR3: TGTGCCAGCAGTCCCCGGACAGGGGGATTGAACACTGAAGCTTTCTTT. Translated, it gives CASSPRTGGLNTEAFF. The V gene is TRBV6-2 or TRBV6-3, the J gene TRBJ1-1; the match to TRBD1 covers 10 bases. Trimming at V came to 5 bases and at J to 0 bases, leaving 6 bases not matched to a gene. Germline CDR1 MNHEY, CDR2 SVGEGT. There are 16 residues in the CDR3.

This clonotype was seen a handful of times. The gene calls are TRBV14 and TRBJ2-5; D remains unclear. The germline V gene has CDR1 SGHDN and CDR2 FVKESK. The V and J ends lost 2 bases and 1 base respectively, with 8 bases between them. The CDR3 has 14 amino acids. The CDR3 here is CASSQLGIQETQYF. The CDR3 DNA follows: TGTGCCAGCAGCCAACTGGGCATCCAAGAGACCCAGTACTTC.

This clonotype was counted a few times. This rearrangement joins TRBV3-1 to TRBJ2-5; 7 bases agree with TRBD1. The ends lost 1 base at V and 0 bases at J; junction bases unmatched: 5. The V gene's germline CDR1 is LGHDT and CDR2 YNNKEL (reference sequence). The CDR3 contains 16 residues. In DNA, the CDR3 is TGTGCCAGCAGCCAAGGAAGGACAGGTGACCAAGAGACCCAGTACTTC. As protein: CASSQGRTGDQETQYF.

This clonotype was counted only a few times. The rearrangement joins TRBV7-6 to TRBJ1-1, with 7 bases that match TRBD1. V trimming: 4 bases; J trimming: 3 bases; junction bases outside the gene matches: 11. In germline, CDR1 is SGHVS, CDR2 FNYEAQ. The CDR3 contains 16 residues. DNA for the CDR3: TGTGCCAGCAGCTCTGAAATCGGAGGGGGCGACACTGAAGCTTTCTTT. Translated: CASSSEIGGGDTEAFF.

J is TRBJ2-3 and V is TRBV5-1; D could derive from TRBD1 or TRBD2 (5 bases each). The CDR3 extends over 14 amino acids. V lost 3 bases, J lost 2 bases, and 10 bases lay in between. CDR1 SGHRS and CDR2 YFSETQ come from the germline V gene. The CDR3 here is CASSSGQVTDTQYF. CDR3 nucleotides: TGCGCCAGCAGCTCGGGGCAGGTCACAGATACGCAGTATTTT.

This clonotype was found a few times. The chain employs TRBV3-1 and TRBJ2-3, with 7 nucleotides matching TRBD1. After removal of 1 base from V and 2 bases from J, the junction contained 6 bases not matched to a gene. Germline CDR1 is LGHDT and CDR2 is YNNKEL (reference sequence). The CDR3 extends over 16 amino acids. The chain's CDR3 is CASSQAPGQPTDTQYF. As DNA, the CDR3 is TGTGCCAGCAGCCAAGCACCGGGACAGCCCACAGATACGCAGTATTTT.

This clonotype has more than one count but fewer than ten. This rearrangement joins TRBV29-1 to TRBJ2-3, with D uncertain. There are 14 residues in the CDR3. Trimming removed 2 bases at V and 0 bases at J, with 9 bases between. Germline V gene lookup returns CDR1 SQVTM and CDR2 ANQGSEA. The CDR3 coding sequence is TGCAGCGTTGAAAAGGGTACGAGCACAGATACGCAGTATTTT. Its translation is CSVEKGTSTDTQYF.

The V and J genes are TRBV5-5 and TRBJ2-7; D is ambiguous. The CDR3 has 12 residues. The V gene's germline CDR1 is SGHKS and CDR2 YYEKEE (reference sequence). Trimming took off 4 bases at V and 4 bases at J, with 9 bases between the two ends. This chain's CDR3 is CASSRSRYEQYV. DNA of the CDR3: TGTGCCAGCAGCCGTAGCAGGTACGAGCAGTACGTC.

This clonotype was picked up a small number of times. This chain links TRBV20-1 with TRBJ1-6, with 10 positions matching TRBD1. The trim removed 3 bases at V and 10 bases at J, leaving 9 bases unmatched. The CDR3 runs 15 residues. The germline V gene encodes CDR1 DFQATT and CDR2 SNEGSKA (reference sequence). This CDR3 reads CSARATGGMRSPLHF. CDR3 sequence (DNA): TGCAGTGCTAGGGCGACAGGGGGCATGAGGTCACCCCTCCACTTT.

This clonotype was counted at least ten times. The chain carries TRBV20-1 and TRBJ1-1; D gene ambiguous. The CDR3 is 13 amino acids. V was trimmed by 4 bases and J by 6 bases, leaving 15 bases between them. Germline V lookup: CDR1 DFQATT, CDR2 SNEGSKA (reference sequence). The CDR3 region is CSAKRGVGAEAFF. The CDR3 bases are TGCAGTGCTAAGCGCGGTGTGGGCGCTGAAGCTTTCTTT.